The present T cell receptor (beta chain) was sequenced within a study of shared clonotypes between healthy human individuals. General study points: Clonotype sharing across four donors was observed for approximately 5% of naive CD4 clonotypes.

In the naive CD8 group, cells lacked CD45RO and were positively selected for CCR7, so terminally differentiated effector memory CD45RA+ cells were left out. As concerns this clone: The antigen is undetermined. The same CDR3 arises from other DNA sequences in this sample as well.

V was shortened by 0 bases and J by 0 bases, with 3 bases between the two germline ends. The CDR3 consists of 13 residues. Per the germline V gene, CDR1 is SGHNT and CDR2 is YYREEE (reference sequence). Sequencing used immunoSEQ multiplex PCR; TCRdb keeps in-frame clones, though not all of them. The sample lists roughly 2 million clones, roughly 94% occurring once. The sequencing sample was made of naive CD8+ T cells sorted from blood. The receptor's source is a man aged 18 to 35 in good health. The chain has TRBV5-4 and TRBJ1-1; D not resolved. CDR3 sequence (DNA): TGTGCCAGCAGCTTGGGACTGAACACTGAAGCTTTCTTT. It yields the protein CASSLGLNTEAFF.